Sequencing of this T cell receptor beta chain was carried out in a study of shared clonotypes between healthy human individuals. Repertoires were generated with immunoSEQ multiplex PCR, while TCRdb's copy carries only in-frame clones and drops some. The sample holds over 1.5 million clones, approximately 98% seen once. Study observations and caveats: Clonotypes shared by all four sorted-subset donors had higher generation probabilities than non-shared clonotypes.

Turning to this clone: What it binds is not known.

This clonotype was obtained from a young man in good health. The sample taken for sequencing was naive CD4+ T cells sorted from blood. Subset described: CD45RA+ positively selected.

CDR3 coding DNA: TGTGCCACCAGCAGAGATCTAGCGGGAGGTAGGGGTGGGGAGCAGTTCTTC. This sequence encodes CATSRDLAGGRGGEQFF. J is TRBJ2-1 and V is TRBV15; the match to TRBD2 covers 11 bases. Per the germline V gene, CDR1 is LNHNV and CDR2 is YYDKDF (reference sequence). CDR3 length: 17 amino acids. V gave up 0 bases and J gave up 10 bases; unmatched junction bases: 11.